This T cell receptor (beta chain) is drawn from a study of a mutant IDH1 vaccine in newly diagnosed glioma. Study at large: Patients were given eight vaccinations, scheduled in weeks 1, 3, 5, 7, 11, 15, 19 and 23.

CDR3 length equals 13 residues. Germline CDR1 is GTSNPN and CDR2 is SVGIG (reference sequence). V was clipped by 1 base and J by 12 bases; unmatched bases: 12. The method was immunoSEQ multiplex PCR; TCRdb's version includes in-frame clones alone and lacks a portion of them. The repertoire holds 53,000 or so clones, just under 80% seen once, with around 5.3% in the top ten. As for time point: week 5, during vaccination. Each dose delivered 300 ug of mutant IDH1 20-mer peptide subcutaneously with imiquimod. Each donor presented with a new WHO grade 3 or 4 astrocytoma that tested IDH1-mutant and showed ATRX loss. Broader study findings: Patients showed vaccine-induced immune responses at a rate of more than 80%.

Regarding this clone: The antigen remains unidentified.

Sequenced here: PBMCs, sampled from a glioma patient whose treatment included an IDH1 peptide vaccine. The TCR originated in a man in his fifties with glioma. The chain links TRBV30 to TRBJ2-7; 7 nucleotides agree with TRBD2. CDR3 in amino acids: CAWSGQTSYFRYF. The CDR3 DNA is TGTGCCTGGAGTGGTCAGACTAGCTATTTCCGGTACTTC.